This T cell receptor beta chain was recovered during a study of T-cell reconstitution after alpha-beta-depleted transplantation in children. Preparation of the TCRbeta library used unique molecular identifiers. TCRdb reanalysed the PCR reads using MiXCR and keeps one entry per CDR3 protein. The sample holds fewer than 500,000 distinct CDR3 sequences, 43% seen once. V shed 4 bases, J shed 3 bases, and the junction held 13 bases outside the gene matches. The length of the CDR3 is 18 residues. Looked up from germline, CDR1 is SGHVS and CDR2 is FNYEAQ. The sequence derives from a girl aged 2 to 9 with aplastic anemia, due to receive a stem cell transplant. V and J are TRBV7-6 and TRBJ2-3, with 10 bases identical to TRBD1. The starting material was PBMCs, obtained before TCRalphabeta/CD19-depleted stem cell transplant. The DNA for the CDR3 is TGTGCCAGCAGCTGGGAACCGTCCGGGACAGGGGTAACAGATACGCAGTATTTT. This translates into CASSWEPSGTGVTDTQYF.